The 19 T cell receptor beta chains below come from one sample, sequenced in a study of blood T cell repertoires in COVID-19. Clones were sequenced by immunoSEQ multiplex PCR, and TCRdb holds only the in-frame ones, with some missing. The sample contains about 20,000 clones, around 74% of which appear only once. Material: peripheral blood. These receptors all come from an elderly man with acute or convalescent COVID-19.

This clone was picked up one time. J is TRBJ2-5 and V is TRBV10-3; 9 bases map to TRBD1. V was clipped by 8 bases and J by 1 base; unmatched bases: 2. Germline values: CDR1 ENHRY, CDR2 SYGVKD. CDR3 length: 13 residues. CDR3 sequence reads: CAILDRGQETQYF. In DNA form, the CDR3 reads TGTGCCATCTTGGACAGGGGCCAAGAGACCCAGTACTTC.

The chain employs TRBV5-1 and TRBJ2-1; the match to TRBD2 covers 11 bases. J was trimmed by 4 bases and V by 5 bases; bases with no gene match: 11. The CDR3 is 17 residues long. Germline assignment: CDR1 SGHRS and CDR2 YFSETQ. The CDR3, as DNA: TGCGCCAGCAGGCCTGCCGGGACTAGCGGCCTATACAATGAGCAGTTCTTC. Residues: CASRPAGTSGLYNEQFF. Together with reference TRBV5-1 and TRBJ2-1, the CDR3 gives the full variable domain: KAGVTQTPRYLIKTRGQQVTLSCSPISGHRSVSWYQQTPGQGLQFLFEYFSETQRNKGNFPGRFSGRQFSNSRSEMNVSTLELGDSALYLCASRPAGTSGLYNEQFFGPGTRLTVL.

This chain links TRBV3-1 (or the pseudogene TRBV3-2) with TRBJ1-4, with a tentative D call TRBD1 (5 bases). Trimming pared 0 bases from V and 7 bases from J, leaving 9 bases between. The CDR3 is made up of 14 amino acids. Germline CDR1 reads LGHDT; CDR2 reads YNNKEL (reference sequence). The CDR3 loop is CASSQDSRAEKLFF. DNA of the CDR3: TGTGCCAGCAGCCAAGATAGCAGGGCTGAAAAACTGTTTTTT.

The chain recombines TRBV19 with TRBJ1-5; 9 positions agree with TRBD1. This CDR3 comprises 14 residues. With 4 bases clipped from V and 7 bases from J, the junction kept 5 bases outside the gene matches. From germline, CDR1 is LNHDA and CDR2 SQIVND (reference sequence). CDR3 sequence (DNA): TGTGCCAGTAGTACGCGGACAGGGGAACAGCCCCAGCATTTT. Translation: CASSTRTGEQPQHF.

This sequence joins TRBV21-1 and TRBJ2-3; TRBD2, the D gene given by the table, was not confirmed from the DNA. TRBV21-1 is assigned pseudogene status. The CDR3 is made up of 15 amino acids. CDR3 DNA sequence: TGTGCCAGCAGCAAATTCGGGACTAGCACAGATACGCAGTATTTT. This gives the protein CASSKFGTSTDTQYF.

The CDR3 coding sequence is TGTGCCAGCAGCTTGGGTGCCGGGGACTATGGCTACACCTTC. It yields the protein CASSLGAGDYGYTF. The gene calls are TRBV5-8 and TRBJ1-2; D unclear. This CDR3 has 14 residues. With 0 bases removed from V and 3 bases from J, the gap between germline ends came to 9 bases. Germline V gene sequence: CDR1 SGHTS, CDR2 YDEGEE.

J is TRBJ2-7 and V is TRBV30; 7 nucleotides match TRBD1. This CDR3 region has 12 residues. The junction had 4 bases not matched to a gene; V was cut back by 6 bases and J by 2 bases. From germline, CDR1 is GTSNPN and CDR2 SVGIG (reference sequence). CDR3 amino acids: CACGQEAYEQYV. CDR3 nucleotide sequence: TGTGCCTGTGGACAGGAGGCCTACGAGCAGTACGTC.

This sequence joins TRBV6-2 or TRBV6-3 and TRBJ1-5; TRBD1 is a possible D gene (6 bases). The germline CDR1 and CDR2 sequences are MNHEY and SVGEGT. The CDR3 is 13 residues long. Trimming cost V 4 bases and J 8 bases, with 12 bases left between them. Written as DNA, the CDR3 is TGTGCCAGCAGTTTTACAGGGTCAAAGCCCCAGCATTTT. Its translation: CASSFTGSKPQHF.

The chain is built from TRBV27 and TRBJ1-5; D is unclear. This CDR3 contains 13 residues. Germline assignment: CDR1 MNHEY and CDR2 SMNVEV (reference sequence). The germline V and J ends were trimmed by 5 bases and 6 bases, with 11 bases remaining between them. CDR3 in DNA: TGTGCCAGCAGTCCAGACTTGGGTCAGCCCCAGCATTTT. Translating it yields CASSPDLGQPQHF.

The V call is TRBV30, the J call TRBJ1-3; D is ambiguous. Germline lookup yields CDR1 GTSNPN and CDR2 SVGIG (reference sequence). V lost 1 base, J lost 0 bases, and 4 bases lay in between. CDR3 length: 13 residues. For the CDR3, the DNA is TGTGCCTGGAGTGGGAGCTCTGGAAACACCATATATTTT. It yields the protein CAWSGSSGNTIYF.

In nucleotides, the CDR3 is TGTGCCAGCAGCCCGCGAGCTGAGCGGGAAGGGCAGTATTTT. Its translation: CASSPRAEREGQYF. The chain combines TRBV5-4 with TRBJ2-3, with TRBD2 matching over 7 bases. The CDR3 contains 14 residues. The germline CDR1 and CDR2 sequences are SGHNT and YYREEE (reference sequence). V was pared by 4 bases and J by 11 bases, with 13 bases of the junction left unmatched. Variable domain in full (rest from reference TRBV5-4 and TRBJ2-3): ETGVTQSPTHLIKTRGQQVTLRCSSQSGHNTVSWYQQALGQGPQFIFQYYREEENGRGNFPPRFSGLQFPNYSSELNVNALELDDSALYLCASSPRAEREGQYFGPGTRLTVL.

The rearrangement links TRBV28 to TRBJ1-1, with D unresolved. The CDR3 consists of 12 residues. Between the trimmed V and J ends, which lost 1 base and 3 bases, there was a span of 3 bases. CDR1 and CDR2 (germline): MDHEN, SYDVKM. Written as DNA, the CDR3 is TGTGCCAGCAGTTTATCTCACACTGAAGCTTTCTTT. Residues: CASSLSHTEAFF.

This chain links TRBV5-1 with TRBJ1-1; weak D call: TRBD1 (5 bases). Trimming left V 3 bases short and J 3 bases short, with 18 bases between. The length of the CDR3 is 16 residues. Germline V lookup: CDR1 SGHRS, CDR2 YFSETQ. DNA for the CDR3: TGCGCCAGCAGCTGGGGCTCCGAGGATCGAGACACTGAAGCTTTCTTT. Translating it yields CASSWGSEDRDTEAFF.

This clone was picked up one time. The chain combines TRBV19 with TRBJ1-5, with D uncertain. V was shortened by 5 bases and J by 3 bases, with 14 bases between the two germline ends. This CDR3 has 15 residues. Germline CDR1 LNHDA, CDR2 SQIVND (reference sequence). The CDR3 coding sequence is TGTGCCAGTAGTCTGGGTCCGCACTACAATCAGCCCCAGCATTTT. Protein: CASSLGPHYNQPQHF.

The rearrangement links TRBV27 to TRBJ2-1; TRBD2 matches 13 bases. This CDR3 comprises 17 residues. Germline V lookup: CDR1 MNHEY, CDR2 SMNVEV (reference sequence). The V gene end was trimmed by 3 bases and the J gene end by 7 bases; junction bases not matched to a gene: 9. The CDR3 sequence: CASSFWTSGRGANEQFF. The DNA for the CDR3 is TGTGCCAGCAGTTTCTGGACTAGCGGGAGAGGAGCAAATGAGCAGTTCTTC.

The chain uses TRBV5-1 and TRBJ2-6; 7 bases are a match to TRBD1. CDR3 length equals 18 residues. V dropped 0 bases and J dropped 2; count of bases not matched to a gene: 8. From germline, CDR1 is SGHRS and CDR2 YFSETQ. Here the CDR3 DNA reads TGCGCCAGCAGCTTGGCCCCGACAGGGTCCCCTGGGGCCAACGTCCTGACTTTC. It encodes CASSLAPTGSPGANVLTF.

The genes are TRBV18 and TRBJ2-7; 10 bases align to TRBD2. The CDR3 has 17 residues. Per the germline V gene, CDR1 is KGHSH and CDR2 is LQKENI. V lost 5 bases, J lost 6 bases, and 16 bases stayed unmatched. The CDR3 coding sequence is TGTGCCAGCTCAACACAACCTCCAGCGGGAGGGACAATCGAGCAGTACTTC. Translation gives CASSTQPPAGGTIEQYF.

The gene calls are TRBV28 and TRBJ1-5; D remains ambiguous. V was trimmed by 8 bases and J by 4 bases, leaving 9 bases between them. From germline, CDR1 is MDHEN and CDR2 SYDVKM. The CDR3 is 12 residues long. The CDR3 region is CASGSGNQPQHF. The CDR3 region has the DNA TGTGCCAGCGGTTCGGGGAATCAGCCCCAGCATTTT.

The chain couples TRBV6-5 to TRBJ2-3, with 11 bases identical to TRBD2. The J segment lost 2 bases and the V segment lost 4 bases, leaving 5 bases of the junction unmatched. This CDR3 comprises 16 residues. CDR1 is MNHEY and CDR2 is SVGAGI in the germline V gene. CDR3 residues: CASSFRTSGSTDTQYF. The CDR3 DNA reads TGTGCCAGCAGTTTTCGGACTAGCGGGTCCACAGATACGCAGTATTTT.